The sequence of this T cell receptor (beta chain) was determined in a study of shared T cell receptors in the human thymus. Germline V gene data show CDR1 as MNHNS and CDR2 as SASEGT. The CDR3 is 9 residues long. Comment on this clone: Germline is not matched at one junction end, which may reflect a read error.

Sequenced by immunoSEQ multiplex PCR; TCRdb stores in-frame clones only, minus some. The sample records approximately 400,000 clones, approximately 95% being singletons. The sequence was collected from a human donor. The sequenced material came from thymocytes. The chain has TRBV6-1 and TRBJ2-1, with a possible D match to TRBD2 (6 bases). The CDR3 reads CTTSYEQFF. The DNA for the CDR3 is TGCACGACTAGTTATGAGCAGTTCTTC.